This TCR beta chain appears in the sequencing data of a study of blood T cell repertoires in COVID-19. Sequencing was performed with immunoSEQ multiplex PCR; in TCRdb, only in-frame clones are kept and a portion is missing. Here the sample spans about 53,000 clones, roughly 89% being singletons. The V end lost 6 bases, the J end lost 1 base, and 9 bases lay between the germline ends. Germline V CDR1 and CDR2: MNHEY, SVGAGI. CDR3 length: 13 residues. What was sequenced was peripheral blood. This clonotype was obtained from a man older than 75 with acute or convalescent COVID-19. The V and J genes are TRBV6-5 and TRBJ1-1; a possible D gene is TRBD1 (6 bases). The CDR3 sequence is CASRRQANTEAFF. Here the CDR3 DNA reads TGTGCCAGCAGGAGACAGGCGAACACTGAAGCTTTCTTT.